This T cell receptor (beta chain) was captured in a study of human T cells and chemical hapten exposure. At the level of the study: The study traced per-sample TCR yield variation mainly to small differences in pooled library volumes.

This sample's time point: pre-sensitization, week 0. Documented treatment: therapeutic diphenylcyclopropenone sensitization with weekly scalp DPC. One entry per CDR3 protein, called by TCRdb with MiXCR from the RACE reads. The repertoire consists of more than 80,000 distinct CDR3 sequences, with 9.5% to 14% occurring once and the leading ten covering approximately 3.1%. This clonotype was seen a few times. The sample in question was whole blood, obtained in connection with sensitization to the hapten diphenylcyclopropenone (DPC). This TCR was sampled from a woman aged 60-70 years with alopecia areata. Some clones in this sample may be carry-over from other donors' samples.

The CDR3 nucleotides read TGTGCCAGCAGCAAGGACGATAGCAATCAGCCCCAGCATTTT. Protein product: CASSKDDSNQPQHF. The chain carries TRBV21-1 and TRBJ1-5. TRBV21-1 is shown as a pseudogene. CDR3 size: 14 residues.